This TCR beta chain was identified during a study of cytomegalovirus exposure and HLA in healthy donors. Study observations and caveats: The study listed 150 to 200 cytomegalovirus-associated TCR beta chains. Three chains linked to CMV were shown in vitro to be specific for CMV antigens.

Points on this clone: Its matching antigen is unknown.

Sequenced by immunoSEQ multiplex PCR; TCRdb stores in-frame clones only, minus some. The sample includes fewer than 75,000 clones, 95% seen only once; the top ten take approximately 3.4%. The donors were members of the validation cohort, which comprised roughly 120 subjects and was separate from the first cohort of 600 to 800 subjects. CDR1 is SGHTA, CDR2 FQGNSA, per germline. V lost 1 base, J lost 6 bases, and 13 bases lay in between. This CDR3 comprises 15 residues. This sequence joins TRBV7-2 and TRBJ2-1; maybe TRBD1 (5 bases). The sequence was collected from a man in his late teens or twenties in good health and CMV-seronegative. Material for sequencing was PBMCs. CDR3 nucleotides: TGTGCCAGCAGCTTAGTGACAGTGATGGGCAATGAGCAGTTCTTC. Amino acid sequence: CASSLVTVMGNEQFF.